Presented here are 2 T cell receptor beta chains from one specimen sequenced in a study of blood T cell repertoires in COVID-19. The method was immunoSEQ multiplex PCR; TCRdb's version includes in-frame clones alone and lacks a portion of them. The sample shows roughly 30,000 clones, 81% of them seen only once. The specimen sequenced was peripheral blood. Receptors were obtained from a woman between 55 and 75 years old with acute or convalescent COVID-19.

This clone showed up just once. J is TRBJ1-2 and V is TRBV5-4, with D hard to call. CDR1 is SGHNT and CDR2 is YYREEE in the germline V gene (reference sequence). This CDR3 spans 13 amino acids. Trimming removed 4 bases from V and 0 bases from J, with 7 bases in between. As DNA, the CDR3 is TGTGCCAGCAGCCCGGCGGCTAACTATGGCTACACCTTC. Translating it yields CASSPAANYGYTF. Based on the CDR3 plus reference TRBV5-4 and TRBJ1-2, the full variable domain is ETGVTQSPTHLIKTRGQQVTLRCSSQSGHNTVSWYQQALGQGPQFIFQYYREEENGRGNFPPRFSGLQFPNYSSELNVNALELDDSALYLCASSPAANYGYTFGSGTRLTVV.

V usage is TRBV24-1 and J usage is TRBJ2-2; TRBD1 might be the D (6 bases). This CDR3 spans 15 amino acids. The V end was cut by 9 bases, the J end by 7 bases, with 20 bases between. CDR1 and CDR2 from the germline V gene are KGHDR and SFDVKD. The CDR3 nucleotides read TGTGCCACCGGGGCTGGTCAGGGGCTGCGCGGGGAGCTGTTTTTT. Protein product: CATGAGQGLRGELFF.